This T cell receptor beta chain was sequenced during a study of T cell repertoires in cytomegalovirus infection. The overall study: CMV infection and matching HLA type were both indicated by public TCR beta signatures. General study results and limits: Summed frequency of public TCR beta families distinguished CMV carriers with the relevant HLA. Across the ex vivo response, the dominant clonotypes were HLA-C-restricted CMV-specific TCR beta clonotypes.

The germline CDR1 and CDR2 sequences are MGHDK and SYGVNS. This CDR3 spans 16 amino acids. V dropped 5 bases and J dropped 0 bases, with 14 bases sitting between them. There are a few counts of this clonotype. Antigen: not known. Using its own MiXCR run on the reads, TCRdb lists one record per CDR3 protein. The sample holds 250,000 to 300,000 distinct CDR3 sequences; roughly an eighth are singletons and the top ten take 8.8%. The TCR originated in a human donor in good health (CMV status not recorded). Some clones in this sample may be carry-over from other donors' samples. Sequenced material: PBMCs. This rearrangement joins TRBV25-1 to TRBJ1-5; a weak D match, TRBD1 (5 bases). In DNA, the CDR3 is TGTGCCAGCAGTCAGAAACAGGAAGATAGCAATCAGCCCCAGCATTTT. Protein: CASSQKQEDSNQPQHF.